The rows below give T cell receptor beta chains drawn from one sample of a study of blood T cell repertoires in COVID-19. TCRdb's table, derived via immunoSEQ multiplex PCR, lists solely in-frame clones and lacks some. The sample shows some 330,000 clones, over 70% of them seen only once. Sequenced sample: PBMCs or T cells enriched from blood (not recorded which). These TCRs come from a man aged 30 to 39 who had recovered from COVID-19. CDR3s include the opening cysteine and the closing phenylalanine or tryptophan. D genes are given only for firm matches. A row's size may be missing; if present it is once, few, many or a size class.

TRBJ2-5 - - TRBV5-4 CASSNVGDGETQYF TGTGCCAGCAGCAACGTAGGAGACGGAGAGACCCAGTACTTC
TRBJ2-7 - TRBD1 TRBV4-1 CASSRTGEQYF TGCGCCAGCAGCCGGACAGGCGAGCAGTACTTC
TRBJ2-5 - - TRBV7-2 CASSYIMLATQETQYF TGTGCCAGCAGTTATATCATGCTAGCCACCCAAGAGACCCAGTACTTC
TRBJ1-4 - - TRBV9 CASSVAGEKLFF TGTGCCAGCAGCGTAGCAGGCGAAAAACTGTTTTTT
TRBJ2-5 - TRBD1 TRBV3-1/TRBV3-2 CASSQVDRGQETQYF TGTGCCAGCAGCCAAGTAGACAGGGGCCAGGAGACCCAGTACTTC
TRBJ2-5 - TRBD1 TRBV5-1 CASSLVGATGVSETQYF TGCGCCAGCAGCTTGGTCGGTGCAACAGGGGTATCAGAGACCCAGTACTTC
TRBJ1-1 - - TRBV30 CALRRGGTEAFF TGTGCCTTACGGCGGGGAGGCACTGAAGCTTTCTTT
TRBJ2-2 - TRBD1 TRBV24-1 CATSGAGGSGELFF TGTGCCACCAGTGGGGCAGGGGGAAGCGGGGAGCTGTTTTTT
TRBJ1-2 - - TRBV3-1/TRBV3-2 CASSLDTLYGYTF TGTGCCAGCAGCTTGGACACCCTCTATGGCTACACCTTC
TRBJ2-1 - - TRBV29-1 CSVEEQGESPNEQFF TGCAGCGTTGAAGAGCAAGGGGAAAGCCCTAATGAGCAGTTCTTC
TRBJ2-3 - - TRBV3-1/TRBV3-2 CASSQETGSTDTQYF TGTGCCAGCAGCCAAGAAACCGGGAGCACAGATACGCAGTATTTT
TRBJ2-3 - TRBD2 TRBV3-1/TRBV3-2 CASSQQGLAGPDTQYF TGTGCCAGCAGCCAGCAGGGACTAGCGGGACCAGATACGCAGTATTTT
TRBJ1-1 - - TRBV6-1 CASSEMTASTEAFF TGTGCCAGCAGTGAAATGACAGCTAGCACTGAAGCTTTCTTT
TRBJ1-2 - TRBD1 TRBV18 CASSPGQGESNYGYTF TGTGCCAGCTCACCGGGACAGGGAGAATCTAACTATGGCTACACCTTC
TRBJ2-2 - TRBD2 TRBV2 CASSDSGGPNTGELFF TGTGCCAGCAGTGATTCGGGGGGGCCGAACACCGGGGAGCTGTTTTTT
TRBJ2-5 few - TRBV7-9 CASRARQDRQETQYF TGTGCCAGCCGGGCCCGACAGGACAGACAAGAGACCCAGTACTTC
TRBJ1-6 few - TRBV11-2 CASSLDRWENNSPLHF TGTGCCAGCAGCTTAGACCGCTGGGAGAACAATTCACCCCTCCACTTT
TRBJ2-3 - - TRBV7-6 CASSPSQSTTDTQYF TGTGCCAGCAGCCCCTCCCAAAGCACCACAGATACGCAGTATTTT
TRBJ1-4 - - TRBV5-1 CASSLQTNEKLFF TGCGCCAGCAGCTTGCAGACTAATGAAAAACTGTTTTTT
TRBJ1-1 - - TRBV19 CASSIVSGGGTEAFF TGTGCCAGTAGTATAGTATCAGGCGGGGGCACTGAAGCTTTCTTT
TRBJ2-1 once - TRBV13 CASSFIADEQFF TGTGCCAGCAGCTTTATAGCGGATGAGCAGTTCTTC
TRBJ1-3 many TRBD1 TRBV5-5 CASSLAPTGGSGNTIYF TGTGCCAGCAGCTTGGCCCCTACAGGGGGTTCTGGAAACACCATATATTTT
TRBJ1-2 - TRBD1 TRBV19 CASSIPRGRGNYGYTF TGTGCCAGTAGTATCCCCCGGGGCAGGGGGAACTATGGCTACACCTTC
TRBJ2-7 - - TRBV3-1/TRBV3-2 CASSTGIYEQYF TGTGCCAGCAGTACCGGGATCTACGAGCAGTACTTC
TRBJ1-1 - TRBD1 TRBV29-1 CSVRQGSNWIAFF TGCAGCGTCAGACAGGGTTCAAATTGGATTGCTTTCTTT
TRBJ2-7 - - TRBV6-5 CASTAGRTYEQYF TGTGCCAGCACCGCGGGTAGAACCTACGAGCAGTACTTC
TRBJ1-4 - - TRBV28 CASSPRESEKLFF TGTGCCAGCAGTCCCCGGGAGAGTGAAAAACTGTTTTTT